The rows below give T cell receptor beta chains drawn from one sample of a study of OX40 agonist ivuxolimab in advanced cancers. Profiling relied on immunoSEQ multiplex PCR, and the TCRdb table lists in-frame clones only, not all of them. Here the sample spans around 54,000 clones, less than 95% being singletons. The input for sequencing was CD4+ or CD8+ T cells sorted from blood, taken in a trial of the OX40 agonist ivuxolimab. The receptors originated from an adult with an advanced solid tumor such as melanoma, head and neck, liver or kidney cancer. Each CDR3 is given with its conserved first and last residue. The D gene is left open where the match is weak. Rows may omit the clone size; those that give it use once, few, many or a size class.

D: .
J: TRBJ2-3
size: .
V: TRBV7-6
DNA: TGTGCCAGCAGCTTAGGGACCCGCACAGATACGCAGTATTTT
CDR3: CASSLGTRTDTQYF

D: .
J: TRBJ2-7
size: .
V: TRBV14
DNA: TGTGCCAGCAGCCAGGCCCCAGGGCTAGCCAGACCAAAGCAGTACTTC
CDR3: CASSQAPGLARPKQYF

D: TRBD2
J: TRBJ2-1
size: .
V: TRBV19
DNA: TGTGCCAGTAGTTCGACGGGGGGATACAATGAGCAGTTCTTC
CDR3: CASSSTGGYNEQFF

D: .
J: TRBJ1-1
size: .
V: TRBV28
DNA: TGTGCCAGCAGTTTATATGGTGGGGGGGTGATGACTGAAGCTTTCTTT
CDR3: CASSLYGGGVMTEAFF

D: TRBD2
J: TRBJ2-3
size: .
V: TRBV7-9
DNA: TGTGCCAGCAGTCTCCCCCTAACTAGCGGGGGGCACACAGATACGCAGTATTTT
CDR3: CASSLPLTSGGHTDTQYF

D: TRBD2
J: TRBJ2-7
size: once
V: TRBV19
DNA: TGTGCCAGTAGTACTAGCGGGAGGTTCAACGAGCAGTACTTC
CDR3: CASSTSGRFNEQYF

D: TRBD1
J: TRBJ1-4
size: .
V: TRBV19
DNA: TGTGCCAGTGGACGGGACAGCGGTAATGAAAAACTGTTTTTT
CDR3: CASGRDSGNEKLFF

D: .
J: TRBJ2-7
size: .
V: TRBV19
DNA: TGTGCCAGTAGTATTGGGGGGCGCGTTGTTTACGAGCAGTACTTC
CDR3: CASSIGGRVVYEQYF

D: .
J: TRBJ2-2
size: .
V: TRBV4-3
DNA: TGCGCCAGCAGCCAGAGTAAAGACACCGGGGAGCTGTTTTTT
CDR3: CASSQSKDTGELFF

D: .
J: TRBJ1-1
size: .
V: TRBV6-5
DNA: TGTGCCAGCAGTTGGCGGGAGGGGAACACTGAAGCTTTCTTT
CDR3: CASSWREGNTEAFF

D: TRBD1
J: TRBJ1-1
size: .
V: TRBV5-8
DNA: TGTGCCAGCAGCGATAGACAGGGATTCAACACTGAAGCTTTCTTT
CDR3: CASSDRQGFNTEAFF

D: .
J: TRBJ1-3
size: .
V: TRBV12-5
DNA: TGTGCTAGTGGCCTAGGGGGTTCTGGAAACACCATATATTTT
CDR3: CASGLGGSGNTIYF

D: .
J: TRBJ1-2
size: .
V: TRBV2
DNA: TGTGCCAGCAGTGAAAGCCTGGCAGGAAACTATGGCTACACCTTC
CDR3: CASSESLAGNYGYTF

D: .
J: TRBJ2-2
size: .
V: TRBV30
DNA: TGTGCCTGGAGTGAAGGGTCTAGTAGCGCCGGGGAGCTGTTTTTT
CDR3: CAWSEGSSSAGELFF

D: TRBD2
J: TRBJ2-3
size: .
V: TRBV7-9
DNA: TGTGCCAGCAGTTCCGGACTAGCGGTTATCACAGATACGCAGTATTTT
CDR3: CASSSGLAVITDTQYF

D: TRBD1
J: TRBJ1-1
size: .
V: TRBV6-5
DNA: TGTGCCAGCAGCGCAAACAGGGGCAGAGGGACTGAAGCTTTCTTT
CDR3: CASSANRGRGTEAFF

D: .
J: TRBJ2-1
size: .
V: TRBV5-1
DNA: TGCGCCAGCAGCTTGGTTAGTAGCGGCGGTGAGCAGTTCTTC
CDR3: CASSLVSSGGEQFF

D: .
J: TRBJ1-1
size: .
V: TRBV27
DNA: TGTGCCAGCAGTTTAATTAATCGCGGGGGGGCGACTGAAGCTTTCTTT
CDR3: CASSLINRGGATEAFF

D: .
J: TRBJ2-3
size: .
V: TRBV28
DNA: TGTGCCAGCAGTTCAGGACTGGAGCCAGATACGCAGTATTTT
CDR3: CASSSGLEPDTQYF

D: .
J: TRBJ2-7
size: .
V: TRBV27
DNA: TGTGCCAGCAGTTTATTACAGGGAGGCCTCTTCTACGAGCAGTACTTC
CDR3: CASSLLQGGLFYEQYF

D: .
J: TRBJ2-7
size: .
V: TRBV7-9
DNA: TGTGCCAGCAGCTTTGAGGGGCGACGCGAGCAGTACTTC
CDR3: CASSFEGRREQYF

D: .
J: TRBJ2-5
size: .
V: TRBV4-3
DNA: TGCGCCAGCAGCCCATCAATTGGGGGAAGAGAGACCCAGTACTTC
CDR3: CASSPSIGGRETQYF

D: .
J: TRBJ2-2
size: .
V: TRBV13
DNA: TGTGCCAGCAGCACGGGACCGAACACCGGGGAGCTGTTTTTT
CDR3: CASSTGPNTGELFF

D: .
J: TRBJ2-7
size: .
V: TRBV27
DNA: TGTGCCAGCAGTTTCGGGACGGCCTCCTACGAGCAGTACTTC
CDR3: CASSFGTASYEQYF

D: .
J: TRBJ2-7
size: .
V: TRBV4-1
DNA: TGCGCCAGCAGCCAAGATCTAGGGTGGGAGCAGTACTTC
CDR3: CASSQDLGWEQYF

D: .
J: TRBJ2-7
size: .
V: TRBV19
DNA: TGTGCCAGTAGTATGAGTTTCGGCCTCTACGAGCAGTACTTC
CDR3: CASSMSFGLYEQYF

D: TRBD1
J: TRBJ2-1
size: .
V: TRBV5-4
DNA: TGTGCCAGCAGCTTGGTCGGGACAGGGCCGAATGAGCAGTTCTTC
CDR3: CASSLVGTGPNEQFF

D: TRBD1
J: TRBJ2-7
size: medium-sized
V: TRBV7-6
DNA: TGTGCCAGCAGCTTAATAGCAGGGGGCGGTCACTACGAGCAGTACTTC
CDR3: CASSLIAGGGHYEQYF